The next 18 T cell receptor beta chains were all read from a single sample in a study of T cell responses to AZD1222 COVID-19 vaccine. This table comes from immunoSEQ multiplex PCR, and its TCRdb copy is limited to in-frame clones, with some not included. In the table there are tens of thousands of clones, around 93% of which are singletons. The source was peripheral blood, collected 28 days after the second AZD1222 dose. The receptors were sampled from an adult who received the AZD1222 COVID-19 vaccine.

The chain couples TRBV27 to TRBJ2-7, with D unresolved. Deletions cut 0 bases from V and 3 bases from J, with 15 bases between. The CDR3 has 16 amino acids. The germline V gene encodes CDR1 MNHEY and CDR2 SMNVEV (reference sequence). The CDR3 coding sequence is TGTGCCAGCAGTTTATCGTCCGGAACCAAGATCTACGAGCAGTACTTC. The encoded protein is CASSLSSGTKIYEQYF.

This clone was counted between two and nine times. This sequence joins TRBV28 and TRBJ2-1; 10 positions agree with TRBD2. CDR3 length: 14 amino acids. Germline CDR1 reads MDHEN; CDR2 reads SYDVKM. V was pared by 6 bases and J by 9 bases, with 8 bases of the junction left unmatched. CDR3 amino acids: CASRTSGTGGEQFF. CDR3 nucleotide sequence: TGTGCCAGCAGAACTAGCGGGACCGGCGGTGAGCAGTTCTTC. The entire variable domain, with the rest obtained from reference TRBV28 and TRBJ2-1, is as follows: DVKVTQSSRYLVKRTGEKVFLECVQDMDHENMFWYRQDPGLGLRLIYFSYDVKMKEKGDIPEGYSVSREKKERFSLILESASTNQTSMYLCASRTSGTGGEQFFGPGTRLTVL.

This chain joins TRBV4-1 and TRBJ2-7, with D uncertain. Trimming cost V 1 base and J 3 bases, with 10 bases left between them. The germline V gene has CDR1 MGHRA and CDR2 YSYEKL. This CDR3 region has 14 residues. Here the CDR3 DNA reads TGCGCCAGCAGCCAAGTAAACCGACACTACGAGCAGTACTTC. Amino acids: CASSQVNRHYEQYF.

This sequence joins TRBV5-4 and TRBJ1-3, with a tentative D call TRBD1 (6 bases). This CDR3 contains 16 residues. V lost 1 base and J lost 4, with 15 bases in between. Looked up from germline, CDR1 is SGHNT and CDR2 is YYREEE (reference sequence). For the CDR3, the DNA is TGTGCCAGCAGCTTGCGTGGCGGGGGCATCGGAAACACCATATATTTT. Protein product: CASSLRGGGIGNTIYF.

This clone was detected only once. This chain connects TRBV27 to TRBJ2-3, with D tentatively TRBD2 (6 bases). The CDR3 sequence is 16 residues long. Per the germline V gene, CDR1 is MNHEY and CDR2 is SMNVEV (reference sequence). The ends were cut back, 6 bases at V and 0 bases at J, with 16 bases in the middle. CDR3: CASSPRAAGSTDTQYF. As DNA, the CDR3 is TGTGCCAGCAGCCCTAGAGCGGCGGGAAGCACAGATACGCAGTATTTT.

The chain is built from TRBV24-1 and TRBJ2-1; 10 bases agree with TRBD2. The V gene's germline CDR1 is KGHDR and CDR2 SFDVKD. CDR3 size: 16 residues. The J segment lost 0 bases and the V segment lost 5 bases, leaving 3 bases of the junction unmatched. The CDR3 DNA is TGTGCCACCAGTGCCCTAGCGGGAGCCTCCTACAATGAGCAGTTCTTC. Protein sequence: CATSALAGASYNEQFF.

The chain couples TRBV28 to TRBJ1-2; no reliable D call. CDR3 length: 14 amino acids. Germline-derived CDR1 and CDR2 are MDHEN and SYDVKM. The V end was cut by 6 bases, the J end by 0 bases, with 11 bases between. CDR3 residues: CASRQPTTNYGYTF. CDR3 nucleotide sequence: TGTGCCAGCAGACAGCCTACAACTAACTATGGCTACACCTTC.

The chain combines TRBV4-2 with TRBJ2-1; D call uncertain. The CDR3 runs 16 residues. V was clipped by 1 base and J by 6 bases, with 16 bases between them. Germline CDR1 and CDR2: LGHNA and YNFKEQ. CDR3 nucleotides: TGTGCCAGCAGCCAAGCTTCGCATTCAACGGGCAATGAGCAGTTCTTC. Translating it yields CASSQASHSTGNEQFF.

The rearrangement uses TRBV7-9 and TRBJ1-5; no definite D call. CDR3 size: 12 residues. V was trimmed by 5 bases and J by 3 bases, leaving 5 bases between them. The germline V gene has CDR1 SEHNR and CDR2 FQNEAQ (reference sequence). CDR3 in amino acids: CASSLNNQPQHF. Written as DNA, the CDR3 is TGTGCCAGCAGCCTTAACAATCAGCCCCAGCATTTT.

This clone has a single count. CDR3 nucleotide sequence: TGTGCCAGTAGTATATTTGCGGGAGAGCAGTTCTTC. Translation gives CASSIFAGEQFF. The chain combines TRBV19 with TRBJ2-1; D possibly corresponds to TRBD2 (6 bases). The germline gives CDR1 LNHDA, CDR2 SQIVND (reference sequence). The CDR3 covers 12 residues. V lost 2 bases and J 10 bases, leaving 9 bases between the germline ends.

The chain links TRBV19 to TRBJ1-6; D ambiguous. Trimming shortened V by 3 bases and J by 7 bases, and 7 bases separated the two germline ends. Per germline, CDR1 LNHDA and CDR2 SQIVND (reference sequence). The CDR3 has 13 residues. The DNA for the CDR3 is TGTGCCAGTAGTATGTTGGGGAATTCACCCCTCCACTTT. Translation: CASSMLGNSPLHF.

The V call is TRBV9, the J call TRBJ2-7; D is possibly TRBD2 (5 bases). The V gene lost 0 bases and the J gene lost 2 bases, with 12 bases spanning the gap. This CDR3 contains 15 residues. Germline values: CDR1 SGDLS, CDR2 YYNGEE. CDR3 coding DNA: TGTGCCAGCAGCGTAGCGGGGAGACCAACCTACGAGCAGTACTTC. Amino acids: CASSVAGRPTYEQYF.

The genes are TRBV30 and TRBJ1-5; the match to TRBD1 covers 7 bases. CDR1 is GTSNPN and CDR2 is SVGIG in the germline V gene (reference sequence). Trimming at V came to 5 bases and at J to 4 bases, leaving 2 bases not matched to a gene. This CDR3 region has 12 residues. This CDR3 reads CAWAQGNQPQHF. DNA of the CDR3: TGTGCCTGGGCACAGGGGAATCAGCCCCAGCATTTT.

The chain has TRBV3-1 (or the pseudogene TRBV3-2) and TRBJ1-1, with D unclear. The CDR3 loop spans 13 amino acids. Trimming removed 1 base from V and 1 base from J, with 4 bases in between. CDR1 LGHDT and CDR2 YNNKEL come from the germline V gene (reference sequence). CDR3 amino acids: CASSQARNTEAFF. In nucleotides, the CDR3 is TGTGCCAGCAGCCAAGCCCGGAACACTGAAGCTTTCTTT.

This chain uses TRBV7-8 with TRBJ2-7; 8 nucleotides match TRBD1. The V gene end was trimmed by 8 bases and the J gene end by 2 bases; junction bases not matched to a gene: 2. The germline gives CDR1 SGHVS, CDR2 FQNEAQ. The CDR3 is made up of 12 amino acids. CDR3 sequence reads: CASGTGPYEQYF. CDR3 bases: TGTGCCAGCGGGACAGGCCCCTACGAGCAGTACTTC.

This clone has only one observation. The V and J genes are TRBV9 and TRBJ2-7, with TRBD1 identical over 10 bases. The CDR3 is 14 amino acids. The germline CDR1 and CDR2 sequences are SGDLS and YYNGEE. Trimming took 0 bases from V and 7 from J; bases not matched to a gene: 4. The DNA for the CDR3 is TGTGCCAGCAGCGTAGTCGGACAGGGGGGTGAGCAGTACTTC. Translated, it gives CASSVVGQGGEQYF.

The chain links TRBV4-1 to TRBJ2-7, with a possible D match to TRBD2 (5 bases). The CDR3 sequence is 18 residues long. In germline, CDR1 is MGHRA, CDR2 YSYEKL. With 0 bases removed from V and 2 bases from J, the gap between germline ends came to 20 bases. The chain's CDR3 is CASSQDPSFGLFAYEQYF. The CDR3 DNA reads as TGCGCCAGCAGCCAAGATCCTTCGTTCGGACTTTTCGCCTACGAGCAGTACTTC.

J is TRBJ1-5 and V is TRBV28; D remains ambiguous. The CDR3 totals 12 residues. With 3 bases removed from V and 4 bases from J, the gap between germline ends came to 4 bases. Germline values: CDR1 MDHEN, CDR2 SYDVKM. The CDR3 sequence: CASSFPNQPQHF. DNA of the CDR3: TGTGCCAGCAGTTTCCCGAATCAGCCCCAGCATTTT.